Below are 3 T cell receptor beta chains sequenced from a single sample in a study of cytomegalovirus exposure and HLA in healthy donors (dated by TCRdb to 2015 to 2018). Library method: the immunoSEQ multiplex PCR assay. A mixture of 60 forward primers for TCR Vbeta segments and 13 reverse primers for TCR Jbeta segments was used in the multiplex PCR. The table comes from immuneACCESS by way of TCRdb, which keeps in-frame sequences with V and J called. Part of the clones is missing from these tables; in studies checked, under half for an unresolved V gene and the rest for unknown reasons. The sample table lists approximately 100,000 clones, around 67% of them with a count of one. The top ten clonotypes cover about 1.8% of the sample. The sequencing input was PBMCs. The receptors here all came from a male donor in good health and CMV-seronegative.

This clone was detected only once. The chain is built from TRBV28 and TRBJ2-7; 8 bases match TRBD1. The germline V gene has CDR1 MDHEN and CDR2 SYDVKM. V lost 3 bases to trimming and J lost 1 base; unmatched junction nucleotides: 8. The CDR3 loop spans 16 amino acids. CDR3 loop: CASSFWVRDRSYEQYF. The DNA of the CDR3 is TGTGCCAGCAGTTTTTGGGTCCGGGACAGGTCCTACGAGCAGTACTTC.

The V call is TRBV28, the J call TRBJ2-7, with TRBD2 matching 7 bases. The trim removed 7 bases at V and 4 bases at J, leaving 22 bases unmatched. Germline CDR1 MDHEN, CDR2 SYDVKM. The CDR3 covers 18 residues. DNA for the CDR3: TGTGCCAGCACCACCCGGGCCGCAACTCCCGGTAGCGGGTACGAGCAGTACTTC. It specifies CASTTRAATPGSGYEQYF.

This clone has more than one count but fewer than ten. Here the CDR3 reads CASSEQNNQPQHF. Written as DNA, the CDR3 is TGTGCCAGCAGTGAACAGAACAATCAGCCCCAGCATTTT. The rearrangement joins TRBV6-4 to TRBJ1-5; D is unresolved. The CDR3 has 13 residues. Between the trimmed V and J ends, which lost 3 bases and 3 bases, there was a span of 6 bases. From germline, CDR1 is MRHNA and CDR2 SNTAGT.